This is a list of T cell receptor beta chains from one sample in a study of T cell repertoires in cytomegalovirus infection. TCRdb itself ran the reads through MiXCR, one entry per CDR3 protein. The repertoire consists of around 110,000 distinct CDR3 sequences, with around 10% occurring once and the leading ten covering around 33%. Their specific antigens are unknown. Material for sequencing was PBMCs, sequenced either directly or after in vitro stimulation (not recorded which). All receptors derive from a human donor in good health (CMV status not recorded). Some clones in this sample may be carry-over from other donors' samples. The CDR3 runs from the conserved cysteine through the conserved F or W. The D gene is left open where the match is weak. Expanded clones get a size class; other rows say once, few or many, or leave the size out.

size | J | D | V | DNA | CDR3
few | TRBJ2-1 | TRBD2 | TRBV6-2/TRBV6-3 | TGTGCCAGCAGAATAGCGGGAGTGGGCTACAATGAGCAGTTCTTC | CASRIAGVGYNEQFF
few | TRBJ2-5 | - | TRBV7-9 | TGTGCCAGCAGCACATCCCGGGGGGAGACCCAGTACTTC | CASSTSRGETQYF
- | TRBJ1-2 | - | TRBV19 | TGTGCCAGCCACGACCCTGGCTATGGCTACACCTTC | CASHDPGYGYTF
- | TRBJ1-5 | - | TRBV10-3 | TGTGCCATCAGTTCGCAGGAGTTGACCAATCAGCCCCAGCATTTT | CAISSQELTNQPQHF
few | TRBJ2-7 | - | TRBV6-1 | TGTGCCAGCAGTGCTGGCGAATCCTACTACGAGCAGTACTTC | CASSAGESYYEQYF
- | TRBJ1-2 | TRBD1 | TRBV19 | TGTGCCACTTCCGAATCCGGGACAGGGTACTATGGCTACACCTTC | CATSESGTGYYGYTF
- | TRBJ1-2 | - | TRBV27 | TGTGCCAGCAGTTTATCAGGGCAGCGAAACTATGGCTACACCTTC | CASSLSGQRNYGYTF
many | TRBJ2-1 | TRBD2 | TRBV25-1 | TGTGCCAGCAGTGATTCTAGCGGGAGGACCTACAATGAGCAGTTCTTC | CASSDSSGRTYNEQFF
few | TRBJ1-1 | - | TRBV4-2 | TGTGCCAGCAGCCTTTACGAGACGAACACTGAAGCTTTCTTT | CASSLYETNTEAFF
many | TRBJ2-7 | TRBD1 | TRBV11-1 | TGTGCCAGCAGTCCGGACAGGTCAATCTACGAGCAGTACTTC | CASSPDRSIYEQYF
many | TRBJ2-1 | TRBD1 | TRBV11-2 | TGTGCCAGCAGCGAACAGGGGAGATCCCGTAATGAGCAGTTCTTC | CASSEQGRSRNEQFF
- | TRBJ2-3 | - | TRBV20-1 | TGCAGTGCTAGGGTGGGAGTCACAGATACGCAGTATTTT | CSARVGVTDTQYF
many | TRBJ2-1 | TRBD2 | TRBV20-1 | TGCAGTGCTAGAGATCCTAGCGGGACCAGCTCCTACAATGAGCAGTTCTTC | CSARDPSGTSSYNEQFF
many | TRBJ1-2 | - | TRBV7-2 | TGTGCCAGCAGCTTATTGGGAGAATCGTATGGCTACACCTTC | CASSLLGESYGYTF
many | TRBJ1-5 | - | TRBV11-2 | TGTGCCAGCAGCTTATCCAGTAGCAATCAGCCCCAGCATTTT | CASSLSSSNQPQHF
many | TRBJ2-7 | - | TRBV6-5 | TGTGCCAGCAGCCCTTGGACAGTAGGGTACGAGCAGTACTTC | CASSPWTVGYEQYF
few | TRBJ1-1 | - | TRBV11-3 | TGTGCCAGCAGCCGGGACAACACGAACACTGAAGCTTTCTTT | CASSRDNTNTEAFF
- | TRBJ2-4 | - | TRBV7-3 | TGTGCCAGCAGCTTAATGAAAACAGAAACGGGCATTCAGTACTTC | CASSLMKTETGIQYF
few | TRBJ1-1 | - | TRBV20-1 | TGCAGTGCTGGGAGAGGTTCGACAGTGAACACTGAAGCTTTCTTT | CSAGRGSTVNTEAFF
- | TRBJ2-1 | - | TRBV18 | TGTGCCAGCTCACCCGTGCAGGGTTCTGACAATGAGCAGTTCTTC | CASSPVQGSDNEQFF
many | TRBJ2-7 | - | TRBV7-2 | TGTGCCAGCAGCTTACACCAGCGGTCCTACGAGCAGTACTTC | CASSLHQRSYEQYF
few | TRBJ2-5 | - | TRBV11-2 | TGTGCCAGCAACTGGAGGACTGGCCAAGAGACCCAGTACTTC | CASNWRTGQETQYF
many | TRBJ2-3 | TRBD2 | TRBV28 | TGTGCCAGCAGTGAAGGACTAGCGGGAGTTTATACGCAGTATTTT | CASSEGLAGVYTQYF
few | TRBJ1-5 | TRBD1 | TRBV12-3/TRBV12-4 | TGTGCCAGCAGCAGTGGACAGGTATATCAGCCCCAGCATTTT | CASSSGQVYQPQHF
few | TRBJ2-1 | TRBD2 | TRBV7-2 | TGTGCCAGCAGCCTTGGGACTAGCGGGAGGATGGGGCGGAATGAGCAGTTCTTC | CASSLGTSGRMGRNEQFF
- | TRBJ2-5 | TRBD1 | TRBV12-3/TRBV12-4 | TGTGCCAGCAGTTTAGATGGACAGGCACGTCAGACCCAGTACTTC | CASSLDGQARQTQYF
once | TRBJ2-3 | - | TRBV7-6 | TGTGCCAGCAGCTTAGAAGAGCCCACGGATACGCAGTATTTT | CASSLEEPTDTQYF
few | TRBJ2-5 | - | TRBV28 | TGTGCCAGCACCTCCGGGACCCTCCAGAGAGAGACCCAGTACTTC | CASTSGTLQRETQYF
- | TRBJ2-4 | TRBD1 | TRBV28 | TGTGCCAGTTCGACAGGGACAGACATTCAGTACTTC | CASSTGTDIQYF
many | TRBJ1-2 | TRBD1 | TRBV7-2 | TGTGCCAGCAGCCTAGATATCGGGACAGGCTATGGCTACACCTTC | CASSLDIGTGYGYTF
many | TRBJ2-5 | TRBD1 | TRBV28 | TGTGCCAGCAGTTTCTCAGGGGGCCGAGGGGAGACCCAGTACTTC | CASSFSGGRGETQYF
- | TRBJ1-1 | - | TRBV28 | TGTGCCAGCAGTCAACGTCCTGAAGCTTTCTTT | CASSQRPEAFF
many | TRBJ2-1 | TRBD2 | TRBV4-3 | TGCGCCAGCAGCCCGTCTAGCGGTCCGAGGGACAATGAGCAGTTCTTC | CASSPSSGPRDNEQFF
many | TRBJ2-5 | - | TRBV6-6 | TGTGCCAGCAGTTACTCGAAGTTCGGAGGGGGCCTAGAGACCCAGTACTTC | CASSYSKFGGGLETQYF
few | TRBJ2-2 | - | TRBV4-3 | TGCGCCAGCAGCCAAGTACCGTTCACCGGGGAGCTGTTTTTT | CASSQVPFTGELFF
few | TRBJ2-5 | - | TRBV7-2 | TGTGCCAGCAGCTTACAACAATCCCAAGAGACCCAGTACTTC | CASSLQQSQETQYF
- | TRBJ1-1 | - | TRBV5-4 | TGTGCCAGCAGCATTGGCTCCCCCGGACAGAATGAAGCTTTCTTT | CASSIGSPGQNEAFF
- | TRBJ1-3 | - | TRBV18 | TGTGCCAGCTCACCACCGGTAGGACAGCGCAGCTCTGGAAACACCATATATTTT | CASSPPVGQRSSGNTIYF
many | TRBJ2-1 | TRBD2 | TRBV14 | TGTGCCAGCAGCCAAGTTTACGGCGGGAGCTCCCAGTTCTTC | CASSQVYGGSSQFF
few | TRBJ2-6 | TRBD1 | TRBV28 | TGTGCCAGTAGCCCGGGACAGGGCCGCTCTGGGGCCAACGTCCTGACTTTC | CASSPGQGRSGANVLTF
many | TRBJ2-6 | - | TRBV10-3 | TGTGCCATCAGCGCCTCCGGGACGGACAGCTCTGGGGCCAACGTCCTGACTTTC | CAISASGTDSSGANVLTF
few | TRBJ1-5 | - | TRBV20-1 | TGCAGTGCTAGAATGCACGAGGGGGTCGGTCAGCCCCAGCATTTT | CSARMHEGVGQPQHF
- | TRBJ2-5 | TRBD2 | TRBV29-1 | TGCAGCGTTTTGTGGGAGGGAGGCCAAGAGACCCAGTACTTC | CSVLWEGGQETQYF
few | TRBJ1-5 | - | TRBV19 | TGTGCCAGTAGTACCCAGAGGACAGTTAGCAATCAGCCCCAGCATTTT | CASSTQRTVSNQPQHF
- | TRBJ1-5 | - | TRBV30 | TGTGCCTGGAGCGCACAGCATAGCAATCAGCCCCAGCATTTT | CAWSAQHSNQPQHF